This entry lists 12 T cell receptor beta chains sequenced from one sample in a study of PD-L1 blockade in urothelial cancer. Profiling relied on immunoSEQ multiplex PCR, and the TCRdb table lists in-frame clones only, not all of them. The sample lists more than 35,000 clones, just over 35% occurring once. The specimen comprised tumor tissue, sampled before atezolizumab (anti-PD-L1) treatment. These receptors were collected from a man in his 60s with urothelial cancer.

The chain has TRBV30 and TRBJ2-2; 8 bases agree with TRBD2. The CDR3 totals 14 residues. J was trimmed by 5 bases and V by 3 bases; bases with no gene match: 5. Germline V CDR1 and CDR2: GTSNPN, SVGIG (reference sequence). CDR3 in amino acids: CAWSSSGVTGELFF. In nucleotides, the CDR3 is TGTGCCTGGAGCAGTAGCGGGGTAACCGGGGAGCTGTTTTTT.

The genes are TRBV19 and TRBJ2-1, with 9 bases aligning to TRBD1. CDR1 and CDR2 from the germline V gene are LNHDA and SQIVND (reference sequence). The CDR3 contains 17 residues. V gave up 5 bases and J gave up 4 bases; unmatched junction bases: 12. The CDR3 protein is CASSENRGRGWYNEQFF. In nucleotides, the CDR3 is TGTGCCAGTAGTGAGAACAGGGGGCGCGGGTGGTACAATGAGCAGTTCTTC. Filled out from reference TRBV19 and TRBJ2-1, the complete variable domain reads DGGITQSPKYLFRKEGQNVTLSCEQNLNHDAMYWYRQDPGQGLRLIYYSQIVNDFQKGDIAEGYSVSREKKESFPLTVTSAQKNPTAFYLCASSENRGRGWYNEQFFGPGTRLTVL.

This rearrangement joins TRBV5-1 to TRBJ1-4; D call uncertain. CDR1 is SGHRS and CDR2 is YFSETQ in the germline V gene. V was clipped by 1 base and J by 8 bases, with 15 bases between them. The CDR3 totals 15 residues. The CDR3 region is CASSLQSREREKLFF. The DNA for the CDR3 is TGCGCCAGCAGCTTGCAGTCTAGGGAGCGGGAAAAACTGTTTTTT.

This clone was detected once. The chain couples TRBV19 to TRBJ2-5, with a weak D call TRBD1 (6 bases). There are 15 residues in the CDR3. Trimming pared 4 bases from V and 4 bases from J, leaving 16 bases between. The V gene's germline CDR1 is LNHDA and CDR2 SQIVND (reference sequence). The CDR3 here is CASSRSSTGTETQYF. CDR3 nucleotides: TGTGCCAGTAGTAGGAGTTCGACAGGTACAGAGACCCAGTACTTC.

The gene calls are TRBV30 and TRBJ2-7, with D possibly TRBD1 on 6 matching bases. The CDR3 consists of 13 residues. Per germline, CDR1 GTSNPN and CDR2 SVGIG (reference sequence). Trimming pared 3 bases from V and 6 bases from J, leaving 15 bases between. The DNA of the CDR3 is TGTGCCTGGAGCTCTGCCAGGGGTTCCGAGCAGTACTTC. This sequence encodes CAWSSARGSEQYF.

The rearrangement joins TRBV11-3 to TRBJ1-4; the match to TRBD1 covers 7 bases. The V gene's germline CDR1 is SGHNT and CDR2 YENEEA. The CDR3 contains 17 residues. Trimming took 5 bases from V and 0 from J; bases not matched to a gene: 9. Written as DNA, the CDR3 is TGTGCCAGCAGCACCCGACAGGGACCTGCAACTAATGAAAAACTGTTTTTT. As protein: CASSTRQGPATNEKLFF. Full variable domain (rest looked up from reference TRBV11-3 and TRBJ1-4): EAGVVQSPRYKIIEKKQPVAFWCNPISGHNTLYWYLQNLGQGPELLIRYENEEAVDDSQLPKDRFSAERLKGVDSTLKIQPAELGDSAVYLCASSTRQGPATNEKLFFGSGTQLSVL.

The chain joins TRBV6-8 to TRBJ2-3, with 9 positions matching TRBD2. The germline gives CDR1 MNHGY, CDR2 SAAAGT. The CDR3 covers 16 residues. V gave up 6 bases and J gave up 4 bases; unmatched junction bases: 11. CDR3 loop: CASRKGTSYYADTQYF. CDR3 coding DNA: TGTGCCAGCAGAAAGGGGACTAGCTATTACGCAGATACGCAGTATTTT.

This chain connects TRBV10-1 to TRBJ2-5; 10 bases align to TRBD2. The V gene's germline CDR1 is WNHNN and CDR2 SYGVQD (reference sequence). The CDR3 has 17 amino acids. V trimming: 3 bases; J trimming: 7 bases; junction bases outside the gene matches: 14. Written as DNA, the CDR3 is TGCGCCAGCAGTGACCCCGGGACTAGCGATGGCCAGGGGACCCAGTACTTC. Amino acids: CASSDPGTSDGQGTQYF.

This chain joins TRBV6-8 and TRBJ2-6; no clear D gene. The V and J ends lost 8 bases and 0 bases respectively, with 8 bases between them. Germline V CDR1 and CDR2: MNHGY, SAAAGT. CDR3 length: 14 amino acids. DNA of the CDR3: TGTGCCAGCGGTCACATCTCTGGGGCCAACGTCCTGACTTTC. Residues: CASGHISGANVLTF.

V usage is TRBV10-2 and J usage is TRBJ1-2, with D possibly TRBD1 on 5 matching bases. Trimming took off 6 bases at V and 0 bases at J, with 11 bases between the two ends. The CDR3 spans 14 residues. The V gene's germline CDR1 is WSHSY and CDR2 SAAADI. This CDR3 reads CASRGTAANYGYTF. The CDR3 DNA sequence: TGCGCCAGCAGGGGGACCGCGGCTAACTATGGCTACACCTTC.

The chain's CDR3 is CASSPPQVQSTDTQYF. CDR3 nucleotides: TGTGCCAGCTCACCACCGCAGGTGCAGTCCACAGATACGCAGTATTTT. V is TRBV18 and J is TRBJ2-3; D unclear. This CDR3 is 16 amino acids long. Germline CDR1 is KGHSH and CDR2 is LQKENI. Trimming shortened V by 0 bases and J by 2 bases, and 12 bases separated the two germline ends.

In its sample, this clone was seen a few times. The chain is built from TRBV11-3 and TRBJ2-7, with 11 bases fitting TRBD2. CDR3 length: 14 residues. With 5 bases clipped from V and 5 bases from J, the junction kept 5 bases outside the gene matches. CDR1 is SGHNT, CDR2 YENEEA, per germline. CDR3 in amino acids: CASSISGGADEQYF. For the CDR3, the DNA is TGTGCCAGCAGCATTAGCGGGGGGGCGGACGAGCAGTACTTC.